This TCR beta chain appears in the sequencing data of a study of Ad26.COV2.S vaccination and SARS-CoV-2 variants. Overall study context: Ad26.COV2.S, an intramuscular injection, was given once or twice 56 days apart.

The data were produced by immunoSEQ multiplex PCR, yet TCRdb's version contains in-frame clones alone and is incomplete. This sample has roughly 410,000 clones, with about 80% found just once. Documented treatment: around 19 received Ad26.COV2.S at low or high dose, single or two shots; roughly 5 received placebo; per-sample allocation not given. All samples were drawn on day 63, counting from the first vaccine or placebo injection. SARS-CoV-2 spike from the Wuhan strain was encoded by the vaccine, an Ad26 vector. This clone has only a few counts. CDR1 SGDLS and CDR2 YYNGEE come from the germline V gene. The CDR3 consists of 14 residues. V lost 6 bases and J lost 8; bases outside the gene matches: 8.

This specimen consisted of peripheral blood, obtained in a trial of Ad26.COV2.S vaccine versus placebo. This sequence joins TRBV9 and TRBJ2-1; 10 bases map to TRBD2. The source of this sequence is a person aged 18 to 65 who received the Ad26.COV2.S COVID-19 vaccine or a placebo. CDR3: CASTSTSGWDEQFF. The CDR3, as DNA: TGTGCCAGCACGTCGACTAGCGGGTGGGATGAGCAGTTCTTC.